This T cell receptor beta chain was recovered during a study of T cell responses to AZD1222 COVID-19 vaccine. Study-wide results and caveats: Sampling that yielded the repertoires occurred only after the peak T cell response. Reports indicate that nearly half of spike-specific TCRs are directed at unmutated variant regions.

On this clone itself: The antigen remains undetermined.

The repertoire was sequenced with immunoSEQ multiplex PCR; TCRdb's copy has only in-frame clones and lacks some. Of tens of thousands of clones listed, roughly nine tenths are singletons. V lost 6 bases and J lost 5; bases outside the gene matches: 3. The CDR3 covers 11 residues. Per germline, CDR1 SQVTM and CDR2 ANQGSEA. The sample in question was peripheral blood, obtained on day 0 of AZD1222 vaccination. This rearrangement joins TRBV29-1 to TRBJ1-1; TRBD1 agrees at 7 bases. This clonotype was obtained from an adult in good health. The CDR3 nucleotides read TGCAGCGTCAAGACAGGGACTGAAGCTTTCTTT. Protein product: CSVKTGTEAFF.